What follows is one T cell receptor (beta chain) and its context. Its matching antigen is unknown. Produced via immunoSEQ multiplex PCR; TCRdb's table is partial and in-frame only. This sample has 65,000 to 95,000 clones, with roughly 90% found just once. The sample comes from a study of OX40 agonist ivuxolimab in advanced cancers. General study points: At doses 0.1 to 3.0 mg/kg, CD4+ and CD8+ clones expanded. Among T cells, CD8+ cells averaged more expanded clones than CD4+ cells.

Blood samples were obtained at baseline, cycle 4 day 1, and cycle 7 day 1. Germline V gives CDR1 SGHTA, CDR2 FQGNSA. This CDR3 is 15 amino acids long. V shed 5 bases and J shed 0 bases, with 11 bases lying between them. This specimen consisted of CD4+ or CD8+ T cells sorted from blood, obtained in a trial of the OX40 agonist ivuxolimab. V is TRBV7-2 and J is TRBJ1-3; D not resolved. The receptor was derived from an adult with an advanced solid tumor such as melanoma, head and neck, liver or kidney cancer. Here the CDR3 DNA reads TGTGCCAGCAGCCTCTCTGGGAGCTCTGGAAACACCATATATTTT. The encoded protein is CASSLSGSSGNTIYF.